Below, 7 T cell receptor beta chains from the same sample are listed, as sequenced in a study of PD-1 blockade in classical Hodgkin lymphoma. This table comes from immunoSEQ multiplex PCR, and its TCRdb copy is limited to in-frame clones, with some not included. The table shows under 20,000 clones, with around 75% occurring only once. Time point reported: cycle 4 day 1 (C4D1), after 6 weeks of nivolumab. Every patient had relapsed following autologous stem cell transplantation, and cohorts differed in brentuximab vedotin exposure. Purification of CD4+ T cells from thawed PBMCs was achieved by magnetic negative selection. The sequences come from CD4+ T cells from blood, collected before the fourth cycle of nivolumab. These receptors were taken from a human donor with classical Hodgkin lymphoma.

The rearrangement uses TRBV15 and TRBJ2-3; D call uncertain. V lost 0 bases and J lost 0, with 7 bases in between. Germline CDR1 is LNHNV and CDR2 is YYDKDF (reference sequence). This CDR3 comprises 15 residues. The CDR3 protein is CATSRDEDSTDTQYF. The CDR3 DNA sequence: TGTGCCACCAGCAGAGATGAGGACAGCACAGATACGCAGTATTTT.

The CDR3: CASSVASGRGHTGELFF. In DNA form, the CDR3 reads TGTGCCAGCAGCGTAGCTAGCGGGAGAGGCCACACCGGGGAGCTGTTTTTT. The chain joins TRBV9 to TRBJ2-2, with TRBD2 identical over 10 bases. V dropped 0 bases and J dropped 3; count of bases not matched to a gene: 5. Looked up from germline, CDR1 is SGDLS and CDR2 is YYNGEE. This CDR3 region has 17 residues.

This clone has a handful of counts. The gene calls are TRBV5-1 and TRBJ1-6; D not certain. Germline values: CDR1 SGHRS, CDR2 YFSETQ. The V end lost 5 bases, the J end lost 6 bases, and 6 bases lay between the germline ends. The CDR3 extends over 12 amino acids. This CDR3 reads CASSEINSPLHF. In nucleotides, the CDR3 is TGCGCCAGCAGTGAGATTAATTCACCCCTCCACTTT.

The chain carries TRBV6-5 and TRBJ2-5; D is possibly TRBD2 (6 bases). This CDR3 has 12 amino acids. Germline-derived CDR1 and CDR2 are MNHEY and SVGAGI. V lost 8 bases to trimming and J lost 5 bases, with 12 bases between them. CDR3 bases: TGTGCCAGCCTATCCGGGAGTGAGACCCAGTACTTC. Encoded protein: CASLSGSETQYF.

The V and J genes are TRBV5-1 and TRBJ1-2, with D possibly being TRBD1 (6 bases). This CDR3 spans 16 amino acids. CDR1 is SGHRS and CDR2 is YFSETQ in the germline V gene. Trimming removed 5 bases from V and 3 bases from J, with 20 bases in between. CDR3 sequence: CASSPDGQRIHYGYTF. In DNA, the CDR3 is TGCGCCAGCAGTCCGGACGGACAGCGTATTCACTATGGCTACACCTTC.

V and J are TRBV5-5 and TRBJ1-1, with D perhaps matching TRBD1 (5 bases). This CDR3 spans 17 amino acids. The germline V and J ends were trimmed by 1 base and 0 bases, with 16 bases remaining between them. Germline CDR1 and CDR2: SGHKS and YYEKEE (reference sequence). The CDR3 region has the DNA TGTGCCAGCAGCTTGCGACGGAGGGGCTCTATGAACACTGAAGCTTTCTTT. As protein: CASSLRRRGSMNTEAFF.

The chain combines TRBV7-9 with TRBJ1-1, with unresolved D. The CDR3 loop spans 14 amino acids. Per germline, CDR1 SEHNR and CDR2 FQNEAQ (reference sequence). Trimming removed 1 base from V and 0 bases from J, with 6 bases in between. DNA of the CDR3: TGTGCCAGCAGCTTAGAGATGGTGAACACTGAAGCTTTCTTT. Its translation: CASSLEMVNTEAFF.